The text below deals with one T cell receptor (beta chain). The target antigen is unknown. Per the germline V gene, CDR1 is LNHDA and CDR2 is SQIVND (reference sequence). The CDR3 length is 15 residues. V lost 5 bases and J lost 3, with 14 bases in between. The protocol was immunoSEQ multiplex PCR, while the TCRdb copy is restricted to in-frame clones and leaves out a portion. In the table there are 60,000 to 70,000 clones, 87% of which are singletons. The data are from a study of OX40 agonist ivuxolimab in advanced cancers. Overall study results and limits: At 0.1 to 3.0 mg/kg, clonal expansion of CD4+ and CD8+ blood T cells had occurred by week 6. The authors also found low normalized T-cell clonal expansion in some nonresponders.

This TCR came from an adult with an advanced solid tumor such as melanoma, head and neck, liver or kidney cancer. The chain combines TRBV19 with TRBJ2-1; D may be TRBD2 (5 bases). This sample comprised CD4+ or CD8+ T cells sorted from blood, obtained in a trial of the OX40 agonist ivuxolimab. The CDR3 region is CASSPSEGDYNEQFF. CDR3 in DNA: TGTGCCAGTAGTCCAAGCGAGGGCGACTACAATGAGCAGTTCTTC.